Described below is a single TCR beta chain sequence and its context. Its antigen is unidentified. Naive CD8 cells, CD45RO-negative and positively selected for CCR7, excluded terminally differentiated effector memory CD45RA+ cells. Researchers ran the assay at a deep level. Method: immunoSEQ multiplex PCR; TCRdb's copy keeps in-frame clones and lacks some. The profile shows millions of clones, about 95% of them singletons. These data originate in a study of shared clonotypes between healthy human individuals. V was clipped by 2 bases and J by 5 bases, with 7 bases between them. The CDR3 has 13 amino acids. In germline, CDR1 is MDHEN, CDR2 SYDVKM. Study findings and constraints: Clonotypes that were shared across four donors made up around 5.5% of naive CD4 clonotypes.

The specimen sequenced was naive CD8+ T cells sorted from blood. The TCR sequence derives from a young man in good health. The chain employs TRBV28 and TRBJ1-5; D is perhaps TRBD1 (5 bases). CDR3 protein: CASSLVGDQPQHF. The CDR3 nucleotides are TGTGCCAGCAGTTTAGTAGGGGATCAGCCCCAGCATTTT.